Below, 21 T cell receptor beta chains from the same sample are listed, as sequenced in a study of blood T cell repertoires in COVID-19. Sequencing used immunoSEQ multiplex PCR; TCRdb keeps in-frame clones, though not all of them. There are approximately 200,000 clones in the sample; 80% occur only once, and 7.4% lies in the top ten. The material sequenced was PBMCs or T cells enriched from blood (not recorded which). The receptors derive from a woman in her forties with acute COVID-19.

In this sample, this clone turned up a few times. CDR3 sequence: CASSPRTGGTGELFF. The CDR3 DNA is TGTGCCAGCAGCCCGCGGACAGGGGGCACCGGGGAGCTGTTTTTT. The chain carries TRBV11-3 and TRBJ2-2; 10 nucleotides agree with TRBD1. This CDR3 contains 15 residues. Germline-derived CDR1 and CDR2 are SGHNT and YENEEA. After removal of 5 bases from V and 4 bases from J, the junction contained 4 bases not matched to a gene.

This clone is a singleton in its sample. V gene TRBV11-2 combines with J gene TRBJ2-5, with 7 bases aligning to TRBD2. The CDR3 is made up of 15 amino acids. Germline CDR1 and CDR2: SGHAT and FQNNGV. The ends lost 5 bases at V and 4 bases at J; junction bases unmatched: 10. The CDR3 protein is CASSLNGGRGETQYF. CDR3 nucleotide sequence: TGTGCCAGCAGCCTGAACGGGGGGAGGGGAGAGACCCAGTACTTC.

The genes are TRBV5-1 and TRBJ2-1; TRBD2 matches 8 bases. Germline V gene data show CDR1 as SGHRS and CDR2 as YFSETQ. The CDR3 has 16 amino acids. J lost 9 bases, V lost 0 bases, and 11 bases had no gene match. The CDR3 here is CASSLVLAGNIGEQFF. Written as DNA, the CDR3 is TGCGCCAGCAGCTTGGTCCTAGCGGGCAACATTGGTGAGCAGTTCTTC.

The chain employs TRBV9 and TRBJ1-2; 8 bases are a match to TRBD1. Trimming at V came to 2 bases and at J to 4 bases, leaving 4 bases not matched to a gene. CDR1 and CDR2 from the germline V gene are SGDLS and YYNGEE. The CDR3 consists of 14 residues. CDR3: CASSVGTGLYGYTF. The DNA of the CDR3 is TGTGCCAGCAGCGTGGGGACAGGCCTCTATGGCTACACCTTC.

CDR3 sequence reads: CASSVVGSSDEQFF. For the CDR3, the DNA is TGTGCCAGCAGCGTAGTGGGGTCTAGCGACGAGCAGTTCTTC. This chain joins TRBV9 and TRBJ2-1, with TRBD2 as a possible D gene (6 bases). Germline assignment: CDR1 SGDLS and CDR2 YYNGEE. CDR3 length: 14 amino acids. V was clipped by 0 bases and J by 10 bases, with 14 bases between them.

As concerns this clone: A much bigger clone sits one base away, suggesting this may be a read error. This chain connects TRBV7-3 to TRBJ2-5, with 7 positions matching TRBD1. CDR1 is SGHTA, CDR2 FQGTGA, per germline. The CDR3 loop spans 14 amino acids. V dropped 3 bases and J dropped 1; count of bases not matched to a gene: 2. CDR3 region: CASSFAGGQETQYF. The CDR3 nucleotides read TGTGCCAGCAGCTTCGCAGGGGGCCAAGAGACCCAGTACTTC.

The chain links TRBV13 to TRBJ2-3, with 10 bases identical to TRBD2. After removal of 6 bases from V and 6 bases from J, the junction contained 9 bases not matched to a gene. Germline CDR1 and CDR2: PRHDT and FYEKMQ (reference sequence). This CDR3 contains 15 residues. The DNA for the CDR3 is TGTGCCAGCAGTTCAGCGGGGGGGCCGTTTGATACGCAGTATTTT. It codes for CASSSAGGPFDTQYF.

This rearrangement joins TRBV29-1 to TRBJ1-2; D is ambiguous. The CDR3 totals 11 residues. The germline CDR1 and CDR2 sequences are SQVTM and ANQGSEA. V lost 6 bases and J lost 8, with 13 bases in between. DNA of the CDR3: TGCAGCGTGCAGGCTCAGAAAGGCTACACCTTC. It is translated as CSVQAQKGYTF. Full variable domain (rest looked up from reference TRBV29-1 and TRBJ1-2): SAVISQKPSRDICQRGTSLTIQCQVDSQVTMMFWYRQQPGQSLTLIATANQGSEATYESGFVIDKFPISRPNLTFSTLTVSNMSPEDSSIYLCSVQAQKGYTFGSGTRLTVV.

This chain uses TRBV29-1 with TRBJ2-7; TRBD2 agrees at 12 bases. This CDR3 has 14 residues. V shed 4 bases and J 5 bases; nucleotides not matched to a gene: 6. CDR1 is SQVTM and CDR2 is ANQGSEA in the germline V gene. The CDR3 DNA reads TGCAGCGTTGTCCTGACTAGCGGGAGAAACGAGCAGTACTTC. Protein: CSVVLTSGRNEQYF.

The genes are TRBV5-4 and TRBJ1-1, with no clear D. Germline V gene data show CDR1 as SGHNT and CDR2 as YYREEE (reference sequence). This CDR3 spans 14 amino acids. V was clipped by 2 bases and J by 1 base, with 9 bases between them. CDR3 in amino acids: CASSFGRENTEAFF. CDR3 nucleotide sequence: TGTGCCAGCAGCTTTGGACGGGAGAACACTGAAGCTTTCTTT.

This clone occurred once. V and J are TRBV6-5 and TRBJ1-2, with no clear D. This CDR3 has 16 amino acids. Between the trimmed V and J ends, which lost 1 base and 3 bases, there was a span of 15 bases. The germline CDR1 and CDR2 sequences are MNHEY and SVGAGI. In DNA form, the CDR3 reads TGTGCCAGCAGTTACTTATCAAGCGAACTTGACTATGGCTACACCTTC. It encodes CASSYLSSELDYGYTF.

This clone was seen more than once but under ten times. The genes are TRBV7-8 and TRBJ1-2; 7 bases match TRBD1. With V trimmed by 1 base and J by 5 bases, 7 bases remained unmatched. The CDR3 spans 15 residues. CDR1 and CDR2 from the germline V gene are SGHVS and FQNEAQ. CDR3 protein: CASSLVGTVEYGYTF. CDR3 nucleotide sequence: TGTGCCAGCAGCTTAGTCGGGACAGTTGAGTATGGCTACACCTTC.

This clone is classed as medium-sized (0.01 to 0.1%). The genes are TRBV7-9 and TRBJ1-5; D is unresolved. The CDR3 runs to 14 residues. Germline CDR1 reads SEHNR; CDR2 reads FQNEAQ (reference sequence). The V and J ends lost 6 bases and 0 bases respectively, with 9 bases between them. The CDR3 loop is CASSTGDSNQPQHF. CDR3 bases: TGTGCCAGCAGTACCGGGGATAGCAATCAGCCCCAGCATTTT.

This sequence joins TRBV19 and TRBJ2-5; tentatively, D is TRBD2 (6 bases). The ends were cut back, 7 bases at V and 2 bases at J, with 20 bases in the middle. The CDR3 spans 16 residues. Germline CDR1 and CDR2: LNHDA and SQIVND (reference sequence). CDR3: CASISVGGRLQETQYF. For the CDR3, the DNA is TGTGCCAGTATATCGGTGGGGGGACGGCTACAAGAGACCCAGTACTTC. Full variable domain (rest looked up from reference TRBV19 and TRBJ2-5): DGGITQSPKYLFRKEGQNVTLSCEQNLNHDAMYWYRQDPGQGLRLIYYSQIVNDFQKGDIAEGYSVSREKKESFPLTVTSAQKNPTAFYLCASISVGGRLQETQYFGPGTRLLVL.

The CDR3 DNA sequence: TGTGCCAGCAGCTTAAGGCGGGGGTATGGCTACACCTTC. This sequence encodes CASSLRRGYGYTF. The chain carries TRBV7-3 and TRBJ1-2; weak D call: TRBD1 (5 bases). This CDR3 is 13 amino acids long. Germline V gene data show CDR1 as SGHTA and CDR2 as FQGTGA. V was trimmed by 1 base and J by 5 bases, leaving 8 bases between them.

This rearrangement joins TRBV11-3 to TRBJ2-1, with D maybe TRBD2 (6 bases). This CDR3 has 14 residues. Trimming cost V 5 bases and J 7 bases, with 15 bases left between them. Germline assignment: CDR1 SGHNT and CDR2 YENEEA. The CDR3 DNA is TGTGCCAGCAGCCCCGGGCGCGCGGGAAATGAGCAGTTCTTC. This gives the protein CASSPGRAGNEQFF.

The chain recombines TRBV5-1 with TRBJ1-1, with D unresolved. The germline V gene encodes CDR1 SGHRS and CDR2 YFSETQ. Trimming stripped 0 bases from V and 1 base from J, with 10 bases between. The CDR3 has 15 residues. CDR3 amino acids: CASSLDGHRNTEAFF. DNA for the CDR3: TGCGCCAGCAGCTTGGATGGCCACAGGAACACTGAAGCTTTCTTT.

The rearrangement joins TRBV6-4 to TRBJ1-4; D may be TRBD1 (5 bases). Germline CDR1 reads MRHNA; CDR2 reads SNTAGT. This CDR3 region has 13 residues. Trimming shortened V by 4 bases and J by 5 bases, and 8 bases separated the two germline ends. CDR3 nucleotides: TGTGCCAGCAGTGCGGCAGGGAATGAAAAACTGTTTTTT. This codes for CASSAAGNEKLFF.

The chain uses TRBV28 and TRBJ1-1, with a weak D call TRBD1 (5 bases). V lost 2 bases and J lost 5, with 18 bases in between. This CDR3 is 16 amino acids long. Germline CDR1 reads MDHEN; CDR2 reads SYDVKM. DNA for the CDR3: TGTGCCAGCAGTTTACTCGCAGGGAGGGCAAGGACTGAAGCTTTCTTT. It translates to CASSLLAGRARTEAFF.

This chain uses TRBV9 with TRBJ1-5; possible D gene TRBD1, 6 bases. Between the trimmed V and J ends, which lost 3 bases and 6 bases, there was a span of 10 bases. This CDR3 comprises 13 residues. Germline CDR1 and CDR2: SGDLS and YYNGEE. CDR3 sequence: CASSGRGSQPQHF. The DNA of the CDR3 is TGTGCCAGCAGCGGAAGGGGGAGTCAGCCCCAGCATTTT.

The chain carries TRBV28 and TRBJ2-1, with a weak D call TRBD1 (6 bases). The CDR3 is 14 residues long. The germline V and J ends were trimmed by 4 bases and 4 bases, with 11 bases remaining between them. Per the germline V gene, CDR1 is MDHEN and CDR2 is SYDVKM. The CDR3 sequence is CASSYRDHYNEQFF. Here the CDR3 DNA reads TGTGCCAGCAGTTACAGGGACCATTACAATGAGCAGTTCTTC.